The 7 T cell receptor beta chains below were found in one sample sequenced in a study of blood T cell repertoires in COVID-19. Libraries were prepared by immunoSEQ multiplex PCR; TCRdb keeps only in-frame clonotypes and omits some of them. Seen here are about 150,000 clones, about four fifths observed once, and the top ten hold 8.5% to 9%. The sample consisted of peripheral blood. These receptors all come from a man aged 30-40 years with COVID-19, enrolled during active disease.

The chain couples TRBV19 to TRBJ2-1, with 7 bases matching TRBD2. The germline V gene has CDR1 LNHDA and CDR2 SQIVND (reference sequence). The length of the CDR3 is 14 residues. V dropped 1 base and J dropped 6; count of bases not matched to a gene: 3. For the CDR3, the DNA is TGTGCCAGTAGTATAGGGGGAGGGGTCAATGAGCAGTTCTTC. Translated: CASSIGGGVNEQFF.

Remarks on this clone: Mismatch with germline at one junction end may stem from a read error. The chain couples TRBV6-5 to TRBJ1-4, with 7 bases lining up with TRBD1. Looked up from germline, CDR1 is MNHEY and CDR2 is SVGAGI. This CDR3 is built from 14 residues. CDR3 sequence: CTTDRDVSNEKLFF. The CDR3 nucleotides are TGCACAACCGACAGGGACGTGTCTAATGAAAAACTGTTTTTT.

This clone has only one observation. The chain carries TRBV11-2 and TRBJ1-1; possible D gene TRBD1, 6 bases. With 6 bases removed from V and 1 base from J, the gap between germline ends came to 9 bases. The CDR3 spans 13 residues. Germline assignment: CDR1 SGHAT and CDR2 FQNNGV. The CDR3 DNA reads TGTGCCAGCAGAATACAGGGGAACACTGAAGCTTTCTTT. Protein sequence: CASRIQGNTEAFF.

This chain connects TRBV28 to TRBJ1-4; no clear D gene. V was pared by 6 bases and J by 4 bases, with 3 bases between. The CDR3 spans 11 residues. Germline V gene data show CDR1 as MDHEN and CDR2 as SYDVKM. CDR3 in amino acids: CASRLNEKLFF. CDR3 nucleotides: TGTGCCAGCAGACTTAATGAAAAACTGTTTTTT.

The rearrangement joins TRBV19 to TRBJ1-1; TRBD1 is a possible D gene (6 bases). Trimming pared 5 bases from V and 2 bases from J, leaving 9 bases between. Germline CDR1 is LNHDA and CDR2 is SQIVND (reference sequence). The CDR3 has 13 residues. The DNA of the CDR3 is TGTGCCAGTAGTCAGGGGTTCAACACTGAAGCTTTCTTT. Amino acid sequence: CASSQGFNTEAFF.

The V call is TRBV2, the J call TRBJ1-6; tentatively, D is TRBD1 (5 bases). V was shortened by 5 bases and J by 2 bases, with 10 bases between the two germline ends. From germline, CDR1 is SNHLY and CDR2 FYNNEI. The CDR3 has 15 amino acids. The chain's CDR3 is CASSLDSPYNSPLHF. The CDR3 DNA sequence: TGTGCCAGCAGTTTAGACAGCCCCTATAATTCACCCCTCCACTTT.

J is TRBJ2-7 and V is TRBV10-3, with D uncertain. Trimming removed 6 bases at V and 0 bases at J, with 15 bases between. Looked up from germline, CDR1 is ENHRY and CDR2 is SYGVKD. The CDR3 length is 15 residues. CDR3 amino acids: CAIRLTFGSSYEQYF. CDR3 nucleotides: TGTGCCATCAGGCTGACATTTGGAAGCTCCTACGAGCAGTACTTC.